The table lists the clone carrying this TCR beta chain with many counts. Its antigen is unknown. This record comes from a study of identical twins. Study conclusions and caveats: Monozygotic twin pairs showed more out-of-frame TCR alpha sharing than models estimated.

TCRdb passed the 5' RACE reads through MiXCR, listing each CDR3 protein once. The top ten hold 12% of the sample, which has a few hundred thousand distinct CDR3 sequences, approximately 18% seen once. Germline CDR1 reads SGHAT; CDR2 reads FQNNGV. The CDR3 is 14 residues long. V was trimmed by 0 bases and J by 6 bases, leaving 8 bases between them. The sequenced sample was naive T cells sorted from blood. V usage is TRBV11-2 and J usage is TRBJ2-2; no clear D. The clonotype was recovered from a man over 45 in good health. The CDR3 DNA is TGTGCCAGCAGCTTAGACCCGCGTCCCGGGGAGCTGTTTTTT. Its translation: CASSLDPRPGELFF.